Below are 3 T cell receptor beta chains sequenced from a single sample in a study of T-cell reconstitution after alpha-beta-depleted transplantation in children. A TCRbeta library incorporating unique molecular identifiers was prepared. TCRdb re-analysed the PCR reads in MiXCR, keeping a single row per CDR3 protein. The sample has about 200,000 distinct CDR3 sequences, approximately 6.8% seen once; the top ten hold roughly 4.7%. The sequencing here drew on PBMCs, taken before TCRalphabeta/CD19-depleted stem cell transplant. The receptors derive from a girl in the first two years of life with combined immunodeficiency, due to receive a stem cell transplant.

At least ten counts were recorded for this clonotype. This chain joins TRBV20-1 and TRBJ2-5; D is undetermined. This CDR3 comprises 12 residues. The germline CDR1 and CDR2 sequences are DFQATT and SNEGSKA (reference sequence). V shed 5 bases and J shed 1 base, with 8 bases lying between them. CDR3 sequence reads: CSALSGQETQYF. The CDR3 DNA is TGCAGTGCTCTGTCAGGCCAAGAGACCCAGTACTTC.

This clonotype was seen repeatedly, ten times or more. The rearrangement uses TRBV11-2 and TRBJ2-5; D assignment may be TRBD1 or TRBD2 (5 bases each). This CDR3 contains 15 residues. With 5 bases removed from V and 2 bases from J, the gap between germline ends came to 15 bases. Germline CDR1 reads SGHAT; CDR2 reads FQNNGV. The CDR3 nucleotides are TGTGCCAGCAGCCCCCGGGACCGACCTCAAGAGACCCAGTACTTC. It specifies CASSPRDRPQETQYF. Supplemented by reference TRBV11-2 and TRBJ2-5, the full variable domain reads EAGVAQSPRYKIIEKRQSVAFWCNPISGHATLYWYQQILGQGPKLLIQFQNNGVVDDSQLPKDRFSAERLKGVDSTLKIQPAKLEDSAVYLCASSPRDRPQETQYFGPGTRLLVL.

The sample holds many counts of this clonotype. This chain joins TRBV28 and TRBJ2-7, with 7 bases identical to TRBD1. The CDR3 is 14 amino acids. V trimming: 3 bases; J trimming: 3 bases; junction bases outside the gene matches: 5. Looked up from germline, CDR1 is MDHEN and CDR2 is SYDVKM. The CDR3 DNA follows: TGTGCCAGCAGTTTGCAGGGGGATCACTACGAGCAGTACTTC. It translates to CASSLQGDHYEQYF.